The rows below give T cell receptor beta chains drawn from one sample of a study of tumor-infiltrating lymphocytes in localized non-small cell lung cancer. TCRdb's table, derived via immunoSEQ multiplex PCR, lists solely in-frame clones and lacks some. The sample comprises some 11,000 clones, around 71% of which are singletons, and roughly 11% rests with the top ten. The sample comprised uninvolved lung tissue not adjacent to the tumor. The source of these receptors is a human donor with non-small cell lung cancer. Both conserved end residues are part of each CDR3. Fields, in order: V gene, CDR3 length, J gene, D gene, clone size, CDR3 DNA, CDR3 protein. D genes are given only for firm matches. The size entry is marked missing in some rows and otherwise reads once, few, many or a size class.

v_call: TRBV18; cdr3_length: 17; j_call: TRBJ1-2; d_call: TRBD1; clone_size: .; cdr3_nt: TGTGCCAGCTCACCGACGGGACAGGGTTCTCTTGGCTATGGCTACACCTTC; cdr3_aa: CASSPTGQGSLGYGYTF
v_call: TRBV7-2; cdr3_length: 13; j_call: TRBJ2-7; d_call: .; clone_size: .; cdr3_nt: TGTGCCAGCAGCTTAGCGAGGCCTAACGAGCAGTACTTC; cdr3_aa: CASSLARPNEQYF
v_call: TRBV7-2; cdr3_length: 13; j_call: TRBJ1-2; d_call: TRBD1; clone_size: .; cdr3_nt: TGTGCCAGCAGCCACGGACAGGATTATGGCTACACCTTC; cdr3_aa: CASSHGQDYGYTF
v_call: TRBV7-9; cdr3_length: 12; j_call: TRBJ1-2; d_call: .; clone_size: few; cdr3_nt: TGTGCCAGCAGCGACAGTTTCTATGGCTACACCTTC; cdr3_aa: CASSDSFYGYTF
v_call: TRBV7-9; cdr3_length: 16; j_call: TRBJ1-1; d_call: TRBD1; clone_size: .; cdr3_nt: TGTGCCAGCAGCCCGGCCCGGGACAGGGGGAACACTGAAGCTTTCTTT; cdr3_aa: CASSPARDRGNTEAFF
v_call: TRBV7-9; cdr3_length: 15; j_call: TRBJ2-5; d_call: TRBD1; clone_size: few; cdr3_nt: TGTGCCAGCAGCTCGGGACAGGGGGGCTTGGAGACCCAGTACTTC; cdr3_aa: CASSSGQGGLETQYF
v_call: TRBV5-6; cdr3_length: 14; j_call: TRBJ2-5; d_call: .; clone_size: .; cdr3_nt: TGTGCCAGCAGCGTGGGCATCCTCCCGGGGACCCAGTACTTC; cdr3_aa: CASSVGILPGTQYF
v_call: TRBV28; cdr3_length: 14; j_call: TRBJ1-2; d_call: .; clone_size: .; cdr3_nt: TGTGCCAGCACTTCCGGGACCCTAAACTCTGGCTACACCTTC; cdr3_aa: CASTSGTLNSGYTF
v_call: TRBV2; cdr3_length: 13; j_call: TRBJ1-2; d_call: .; clone_size: once; cdr3_nt: TGTGCCAGCAAGTGGTTGATCAGCGGCGGCTACACCTTC; cdr3_aa: CASKWLISGGYTF
v_call: TRBV27; cdr3_length: 13; j_call: TRBJ1-1; d_call: .; clone_size: few; cdr3_nt: TGTGCCAGCAGTGAGGACAGATACACTGAAGCTTTCTTT; cdr3_aa: CASSEDRYTEAFF
v_call: TRBV5-1; cdr3_length: 16; j_call: TRBJ2-7; d_call: TRBD1; clone_size: .; cdr3_nt: TGCGCCAGCAGCTCTGAACCCGGGACAGGGTACTCCGAGCAGTACTTC; cdr3_aa: CASSSEPGTGYSEQYF
v_call: TRBV5-6; cdr3_length: 18; j_call: TRBJ2-2; d_call: TRBD2; clone_size: medium-sized; cdr3_nt: TGTGCCAGCAGCCTATGGATTAACCCTGGGAAGAGCGGGGAGGAGCTGTTTTTT; cdr3_aa: CASSLWINPGKSGEELFF
v_call: TRBV6-5; cdr3_length: 13; j_call: TRBJ1-4; d_call: TRBD1; clone_size: .; cdr3_nt: TGTGCCAGCAGTGGGGGAAGGGACAGCTCCCTGTTTTTT; cdr3_aa: CASSGGRDSSLFF
v_call: TRBV9; cdr3_length: 13; j_call: TRBJ1-2; d_call: TRBD1; clone_size: large; cdr3_nt: TGTGCCAGCAGCCTGACAGGGGGAACTGGCTACACCTTC; cdr3_aa: CASSLTGGTGYTF
v_call: TRBV15; cdr3_length: 15; j_call: TRBJ2-1; d_call: TRBD2; clone_size: .; cdr3_nt: TGTGCCACCAGCAGAGGGGGGGAGGGTTACAATGAGCAGTTCTTC; cdr3_aa: CATSRGGEGYNEQFF
v_call: TRBV6-1; cdr3_length: 14; j_call: TRBJ2-3; d_call: .; clone_size: .; cdr3_nt: TGTGCCAGCAGCGCACAAGTCAACACAGATACGCAGTATTTT; cdr3_aa: CASSAQVNTDTQYF
v_call: TRBV19; cdr3_length: 14; j_call: TRBJ2-1; d_call: TRBD2; clone_size: .; cdr3_nt: TGTGCCAGTAGTATGCTAGCGGGAGTCAATGAGCAGTTCTTC; cdr3_aa: CASSMLAGVNEQFF
v_call: TRBV5-4; cdr3_length: 15; j_call: TRBJ2-4; d_call: TRBD2; clone_size: .; cdr3_nt: TGTGCCAGCAGTCCGGGGGGAGCAGGAGAAAACATTCAGTACTTC; cdr3_aa: CASSPGGAGENIQYF